The entry below gives a single TCR beta chain sequence along with its context. Its antigen is unidentified. The CDR3 totals 13 residues. Trimming pared 6 bases from V and 4 bases from J, leaving 10 bases between. Germline V lookup: CDR1 WSHSY, CDR2 SAAADI. The data originate from a study of shared clonotypes between healthy human individuals. Donors were healthy HIV-negative adults without recent acute infections or vaccinations. Around 30,000 T cell genomes (approximately 0.3 ug DNA) went into each PBMC replicate. Authors' methods: Junction-only sequences without quality scores came from ImmunoSEQ, so filtering differed. TCRdb's table, derived via immunoSEQ multiplex PCR, lists solely in-frame clones and lacks some. V and J calls and clone size are copied from that table; D and trimming were computed from the DNA. The sample lists hundreds of thousands of clones, around three quarters seen once, with around 12% in the top ten.

Regarding the study as a whole: The represented genetic and exposure-history diversity was limited by the small number of donors.

The chain recombines TRBV10-2 with TRBJ2-1; D remains ambiguous. The origin of this receptor is a woman aged 40 to 49 in good health. Some clones in this sample may be carry-over from other donors' samples. The sequenced sample consisted of PBMCs. This CDR3 is CASRSPTYNEQFF. CDR3 DNA sequence: TGCGCCAGCAGATCCCCGACTTACAATGAGCAGTTCTTC.